These 8 T cell receptor beta chains originate from one sample sequenced in a study of Ad26.COV2.S vaccination and SARS-CoV-2 variants. Noted treatment: 15 to 20 received Ad26.COV2.S at low or high dose, single or two shots; about 5 received placebo; per-sample allocation not given. Repertoires come from day 63 after the first vaccine or placebo injection. Method: immunoSEQ multiplex PCR; TCRdb's copy keeps in-frame clones and lacks some. This table has some 340,000 clones, just under 85% appearing once. Material: peripheral blood, obtained in a trial of Ad26.COV2.S vaccine versus placebo. These TCRs come from a person aged 18-65 years who received the Ad26.COV2.S COVID-19 vaccine or a placebo.

The rearrangement links TRBV5-1 to TRBJ2-3, with D perhaps matching TRBD2 (6 bases). The V end was cut by 1 base, the J end by 4 bases, with 13 bases between. This CDR3 has 15 amino acids. CDR1 and CDR2 from the germline V gene are SGHRS and YFSETQ. CDR3 residues: CASSLTGDRADTQYF. CDR3 nucleotide sequence: TGCGCCAGCAGCTTGACGGGGGATAGGGCAGATACGCAGTATTTT.

This chain links TRBV27 with TRBJ2-5; D remains unclear. The CDR3 sequence is 13 residues long. With 5 bases removed from V and 0 bases from J, the gap between germline ends came to 7 bases. Germline V gene sequence: CDR1 MNHEY, CDR2 SMNVEV (reference sequence). DNA of the CDR3: TGTGCCAGCAGTGGACGCAACCAAGAGACCCAGTACTTC. Protein sequence: CASSGRNQETQYF.

This chain links TRBV14 with TRBJ2-5, with unresolved D. The germline V gene has CDR1 SGHDN and CDR2 FVKESK. V was clipped by 5 bases and J by 4 bases, with 11 bases between them. The CDR3 has 13 residues. CDR3 amino acids: CASSYFEGETQYF. In nucleotides, the CDR3 is TGTGCCAGCAGCTATTTCGAAGGAGAGACCCAGTACTTC.

CDR3 nucleotide sequence: TGTGCCAGCAGCGAGGGACTTTTTGACTATGGCTACACCTTC. It is translated as CASSEGLFDYGYTF. The rearrangement uses TRBV7-9 and TRBJ1-2; maybe TRBD1 (5 bases). The CDR3 is made up of 14 amino acids. Trimming left V 5 bases short and J 3 bases short, with 13 bases between. In germline, CDR1 is SEHNR, CDR2 FQNEAQ (reference sequence).

V and J are TRBV10-3 and TRBJ2-7; 9 bases map to TRBD1. CDR1 ENHRY and CDR2 SYGVKD come from the germline V gene. The CDR3 extends over 13 amino acids. Germline trimming cut 6 bases from V and 3 bases from J; bases unmatched to any gene: 3. The CDR3 nucleotides are TGTGCCATCAGGGGACAGGGCAACTACGAGCAGTACTTC. Protein: CAIRGQGNYEQYF.

This clone has more than one count but fewer than ten. The chain links TRBV7-2 to TRBJ1-6; a possible D gene is TRBD1 (6 bases). The CDR3 consists of 16 residues. The germline V gene encodes CDR1 SGHTA and CDR2 FQGNSA. The V and J ends lost 2 bases and 6 bases respectively, with 14 bases between them. CDR3: CASSLYGGQFNSPLHF. CDR3 sequence (DNA): TGTGCCAGCAGCTTATATGGCGGACAGTTTAATTCACCCCTCCACTTT.

V and J are TRBV10-3 and TRBJ1-1; TRBD1 might be the D (5 bases). Trimming pared 3 bases from V and 7 bases from J, leaving 12 bases between. CDR1 is ENHRY and CDR2 is SYGVKD in the germline V gene. The CDR3 is 13 amino acids. This CDR3 reads CAISELGAGEAFF. The CDR3 DNA reads as TGTGCCATCAGTGAACTCGGGGCGGGTGAAGCTTTCTTT.

This chain connects TRBV28 to TRBJ1-1; D not certain. CDR1 and CDR2 from the germline V gene are MDHEN and SYDVKM. The CDR3 consists of 12 residues. Trimming removed 2 bases at V and 9 bases at J, with 10 bases between. CDR3 amino acids: CASSLGSGQAFF. CDR3 DNA sequence: TGTGCCAGCAGTTTAGGAAGCGGGCAAGCTTTCTTT.